The entry below gives a single TCR beta chain sequence along with its context. Library preparation (for TCRbeta) was performed with unique molecular identifiers. TCRdb itself ran the PCR reads through MiXCR, one entry per CDR3 protein. The data contain about 360,000 distinct CDR3 sequences, 13% of them singletons. This entry is derived from a study of T-cell reconstitution after alpha-beta-depleted transplantation in children. This CDR3 has 11 amino acids. In germline, CDR1 is SEHNR, CDR2 FQNEAQ (reference sequence). V dropped 3 bases and J dropped 10 bases, with 7 bases sitting between them. The specimen was PBMCs, collected from the stem cell graft. This TCR was sampled from a human donor who donated a stem cell graft to a child with Fanconi anemia. The chain employs TRBV7-9 and TRBJ2-1; D unclear. The CDR3 region is CASSLGWEQFF. The DNA of the CDR3 is TGTGCCAGCAGCTTGGGCTGGGAGCAGTTCTTC.